The source of this T cell receptor beta chain is a study of identical twins. Broader study findings: Cross-sectional statistical analysis, not tracking of the same donors, underpinned the conclusions. While abundant cord blood beta clonotypes carried fewer insertions, memory repertoires showed no such pattern.

Healthy Caucasians, and only they, were the donors. A note on this clonotype: Its matching antigen is unknown.

The ends were cut back, 5 bases at V and 5 bases at J, with 15 bases in the middle. This CDR3 is 14 amino acids long. A universal primer site was added by template switching, and unique molecular identifiers were carried by the cDNA. TCRdb reprocessed the 5' RACE reads via MiXCR and lists one record per CDR3 protein. Of hundreds of thousands of distinct CDR3 sequences in the sample, under 8.5% were seen once. This same sample was also part of a study on yellow fever vaccine responses in identical twins.

This chain links TRBV12-3 or TRBV12-4 with TRBJ1-2; possibly TRBD1 for D (6 bases). The source of this sequence is a woman between 18 and 29 years old in good health. Material for sequencing was PBMCs. This chain's CDR3 is CASSAQGTSYGYTF. In DNA, the CDR3 is TGTGCCAGCAGTGCTCAGGGGACTTCATATGGCTACACCTTC.